The 29 T cell receptor beta chains in this list originate from one sample, sequenced in a study of T cell responses to AZD1222 COVID-19 vaccine. Sequencing used immunoSEQ multiplex PCR; TCRdb keeps in-frame clones, though not all of them. There are about 86,000 clones in the sample; over 85% occur only once, and 2.5% to 3.5% lies in the top ten. This sample comprised peripheral blood, obtained on day 0 of AZD1222 vaccination. The receptors shown here come from an adult in good health.

V gene TRBV2 combines with J gene TRBJ1-6; D possibly corresponds to TRBD1 (5 bases). The CDR3 contains 14 residues. The V end lost 6 bases, the J end lost 10 bases, and 16 bases lay between the germline ends. Germline CDR1 is SNHLY and CDR2 is FYNNEI. The CDR3 DNA is TGTGCCAGCAGCCCTGAGGCAGGGCTGTCACCCCTCCACTTT. It translates to CASSPEAGLSPLHF.

The table lists this clone with a few counts. The chain has TRBV6-5 and TRBJ2-7; TRBD1 is a possible D gene (6 bases). Deletions cut 8 bases from V and 6 bases from J, with 11 bases between. CDR1 is MNHEY and CDR2 is SVGAGI in the germline V gene. CDR3 size: 11 residues. This CDR3 reads CASGTRGEQYF. CDR3 sequence (DNA): TGTGCCAGCGGGACAAGGGGCGAGCAGTACTTC.

V is TRBV10-2 and J is TRBJ1-1; no firm D call. This CDR3 contains 12 residues. V lost 8 bases and J lost 1, with 8 bases in between. Germline V gene lookup returns CDR1 WSHSY and CDR2 SAAADI. CDR3 sequence: CASSPGNTEAFF. The CDR3 nucleotides read TGCGCCAGCTCACCAGGGAACACTGAAGCTTTCTTT.

This clone was seen a single time. V and J are TRBV28 and TRBJ1-5; D call uncertain. Trimming removed 8 bases from V and 0 bases from J, with 8 bases in between. CDR1 MDHEN and CDR2 SYDVKM come from the germline V gene. The CDR3 is made up of 13 amino acids. In DNA form, the CDR3 reads TGTGCCAGCCATAGTAATAGCAATCAGCCCCAGCATTTT. Amino acids: CASHSNSNQPQHF.

The rearrangement joins TRBV6-5 to TRBJ1-2, with 7 bases identical to TRBD1. Germline V gene sequence: CDR1 MNHEY, CDR2 SVGAGI. The CDR3 is 14 residues long. The V and J ends lost 8 bases and 6 bases, in that order; junction bases with no gene match: 12. The CDR3 loop is CASSLGGRGHGYTF. DNA for the CDR3: TGTGCCAGCTCTCTCGGGGGAAGGGGGCATGGCTACACCTTC.

This chain links TRBV7-3 with TRBJ1-1, with D unresolved. The CDR3 length is 13 residues. Trimming cost V 3 bases and J 1 base, with 6 bases left between them. Germline CDR1 is SGHTA and CDR2 is FQGTGA. The CDR3 loop is CASSFSRNTEAFF. The CDR3 nucleotides read TGTGCCAGCAGCTTCTCCAGGAACACTGAAGCTTTCTTT.

The J gene is TRBJ2-3, the V gene TRBV6-1; D possibly corresponds to TRBD2 (6 bases). Trimming shortened V by 2 bases and J by 1 base, and 16 bases separated the two germline ends. This CDR3 spans 17 amino acids. The germline V gene encodes CDR1 MNHNS and CDR2 SASEGT. CDR3 nucleotides: TGTGCCAGCAGTGAAAGGGCGCCGGCGGGGCGCACAGATACGCAGTATTTT. It translates to CASSERAPAGRTDTQYF.

V and J are TRBV3-1 (or the pseudogene TRBV3-2) and TRBJ2-2; 9 bases agree with TRBD1. CDR3 length: 15 residues. V dropped 4 bases and J dropped 3; count of bases not matched to a gene: 3. Looked up from germline, CDR1 is LGHDT and CDR2 is YNNKEL (reference sequence). CDR3 DNA sequence: TGTGCCAGCAGCCCGGGGACAGGGTACACCGGGGAGCTGTTTTTT. This encodes CASSPGTGYTGELFF.

J is TRBJ1-1 and V is TRBV6-5, with D hard to call. Germline V gene sequence: CDR1 MNHEY, CDR2 SVGAGI. This CDR3 contains 13 residues. Trimming cost V 2 bases and J 5 bases, with 9 bases left between them. The CDR3 nucleotides read TGTGCCAGCAGTTACGAGGGCCTGACTGAAGCTTTCTTT. This gives the protein CASSYEGLTEAFF.

J is TRBJ1-1 and V is TRBV28; TRBD1 agrees at 11 bases. Germline CDR1 MDHEN, CDR2 SYDVKM. The CDR3 length is 15 residues. Trimming removed 6 bases from V and 5 bases from J; junction bases left unmatched: 8. DNA for the CDR3: TGTGCCAGCAGCATAGGGACAGGGGGAGATACTGAAGCTTTCTTT. This codes for CASSIGTGGDTEAFF.

This clone was recorded only once. The chain links TRBV19 to TRBJ1-1; no clear D gene. CDR1 is LNHDA and CDR2 is SQIVND in the germline V gene (reference sequence). V was shortened by 5 bases and J by 4 bases, with 11 bases between the two germline ends. CDR3 length: 13 amino acids. CDR3 residues: CASSWRGGTEAFF. The CDR3 DNA reads as TGTGCCAGTAGTTGGCGCGGCGGCACTGAAGCTTTCTTT.

The rearrangement links TRBV11-2 to TRBJ2-7, with TRBD1 matching 7 bases. Germline CDR1 SGHAT, CDR2 FQNNGV. The CDR3 consists of 13 residues. The V segment lost 6 bases and the J segment 2 bases; nucleotides outside the gene matches: 4. The CDR3 coding sequence is TGTGCCAGCAGTACGGACAGGACCTACGAGCAGTACTTC. Translating gives CASSTDRTYEQYF.

The chain has TRBV5-6 and TRBJ1-6, with 9 bases matching TRBD1. The CDR3 runs 15 residues. V was clipped by 5 bases and J by 9 bases; unmatched bases: 9. Germline CDR1 and CDR2: SGHDT and YYEEEE. In DNA, the CDR3 is TGTGCCAGCAGTACCGGGACAGGGATGGGTTCACCCCTCCACTTT. Its translation: CASSTGTGMGSPLHF.

The chain employs TRBV7-8 and TRBJ1-4; TRBD1 is a possible D gene (5 bases). This CDR3 has 17 amino acids. Trimming removed 5 bases from V and 3 bases from J, with 19 bases in between. Germline-derived CDR1 and CDR2 are SGHVS and FQNEAQ. DNA for the CDR3: TGTGCCAGCAGCCGGGGACTCGGGGTGGTGGCTAATGAAAAACTGTTTTTT. Its translation: CASSRGLGVVANEKLFF.

This rearrangement joins TRBV5-1 to TRBJ2-1; weak D call: TRBD1 (5 bases). The CDR3 covers 13 residues. V was shortened by 6 bases and J by 5 bases, with 12 bases between the two germline ends. Per the germline V gene, CDR1 is SGHRS and CDR2 is YFSETQ. In DNA form, the CDR3 reads TGCGCCAGCACGCAGGGATCAAACAATGAGCAGTTCTTC. Protein sequence: CASTQGSNNEQFF.

V is TRBV15 and J is TRBJ2-2; D may be TRBD1 or TRBD2 (5 bases each). Germline CDR1 is LNHNV and CDR2 is YYDKDF (reference sequence). Trimming took 0 bases from V and 7 from J, leaving 9 bases between them. CDR3 length equals 14 residues. The DNA of the CDR3 is TGTGCCACCAGCAGAGACGGGACCCTCGGGGAGCTGTTTTTT. It translates to CATSRDGTLGELFF.

The chain uses TRBV18 and TRBJ2-7; TRBD1 matches 9 bases. CDR1 KGHSH and CDR2 LQKENI come from the germline V gene. Trimming removed 0 bases from V and 6 bases from J; junction bases left unmatched: 6. CDR3 length equals 15 residues. In nucleotides, the CDR3 is TGTGCCAGCTCACCACCGACGGGACAGGGTGGCGAGCAGTACTTC. It codes for CASSPPTGQGGEQYF.

The chain is built from TRBV24-1 and TRBJ2-7; TRBD2 matches 8 bases. The ends lost 4 bases at V and 3 bases at J; junction bases unmatched: 10. From germline, CDR1 is KGHDR and CDR2 SFDVKD. The CDR3 is made up of 16 amino acids. The CDR3 coding sequence is TGTGCCACCAGTGACAGAGCGGGAGTCAGTCTCTACGAGCAGTACTTC. Amino acids: CATSDRAGVSLYEQYF.

The genes are TRBV7-3 and TRBJ2-7, with 9 bases fitting TRBD1. Germline loops: CDR1 SGHTA, CDR2 FQGTGA. Trimming cost V 4 bases and J 7 bases; bases outside gene matches: 5. The CDR3 length is 13 residues. The CDR3 bases are TGTGCCAGCAGCTCGGGACAGGGACGGGAGCAGTACTTC. It encodes CASSSGQGREQYF. Together with reference TRBV7-3 and TRBJ2-7, the CDR3 gives the full variable domain: GAGVSQTPSNKVTEKGKYVELRCDPISGHTALYWYRQSLGQGPEFLIYFQGTGAADDSGLPNDRFFAVRPEGSVSTLKIQRTERGDSAVYLCASSSGQGREQYFGPGTRLTVT.

The rearrangement links TRBV3-1 (or the pseudogene TRBV3-2) to TRBJ1-2, with a weak D call TRBD1 (6 bases). CDR1 is LGHDT and CDR2 is YNNKEL in the germline V gene (reference sequence). V was clipped by 6 bases and J by 6 bases, with 23 bases between them. This CDR3 has 16 amino acids. The CDR3 nucleotides are TGTGCCAGCAGTAGAAACCTTTTAACAGGGATGAATGGCTACACCTTC. It encodes CASSRNLLTGMNGYTF.

V and J are TRBV3-1 (or the pseudogene TRBV3-2) and TRBJ2-3; TRBD2 agrees at 7 bases. Looked up from germline, CDR1 is LGHDT and CDR2 is YNNKEL (reference sequence). The CDR3 has 15 amino acids. With V trimmed by 10 bases and J by 0 bases, 10 bases remained unmatched. As DNA, the CDR3 is TGTGCCACGAGCTTGACTAGCACTAGCACAGATACGCAGTATTTT. As protein: CATSLTSTSTDTQYF.

This rearrangement joins TRBV5-1 to TRBJ1-1; 7 nucleotides line up with TRBD1. V shed 4 bases, J shed 7 bases, and the junction held 7 bases outside the gene matches. Germline V gives CDR1 SGHRS, CDR2 YFSETQ. The CDR3 covers 13 residues. For the CDR3, the DNA is TGCGCCAGCAGCCAGGGACAGCTAATTGAAGCTTTCTTT. This translates into CASSQGQLIEAFF.

The rearrangement links TRBV19 to TRBJ1-6, with D perhaps matching TRBD1 (5 bases). The germline V and J ends were trimmed by 7 bases and 12 bases, with 19 bases remaining between them. This CDR3 has 14 amino acids. In germline, CDR1 is LNHDA, CDR2 SQIVND (reference sequence). CDR3 in amino acids: CASTSPGPSIPLHF. DNA of the CDR3: TGTGCCAGTACCTCACCGGGACCTAGTATACCCCTCCACTTT.

The chain combines TRBV9 with TRBJ2-1, with TRBD1 as a possible D gene (6 bases). The germline V gene has CDR1 SGDLS and CDR2 YYNGEE. CDR3 length: 16 residues. V lost 4 bases and J 7 bases, leaving 21 bases between the germline ends. The DNA for the CDR3 is TGTGCCAGCAGCCCCCATGTAGGGTCTGGGACAAATGAGCAGTTCTTC. Protein sequence: CASSPHVGSGTNEQFF.

This clone was observed a single time. The chain combines TRBV5-4 with TRBJ2-7, with TRBD1 as a possible D gene (6 bases). CDR1 and CDR2 from the germline V gene are SGHNT and YYREEE (reference sequence). V lost 0 bases and J lost 4, with 20 bases in between. The CDR3 is made up of 17 amino acids. The chain's CDR3 is CASSLAPMDSLGYEQYF. DNA of the CDR3: TGTGCCAGCAGCTTGGCTCCCATGGACAGTCTTGGGTACGAGCAGTACTTC.

The chain has TRBV24-1 and TRBJ2-5; the D gene is possibly TRBD1 (6 bases). CDR1 and CDR2 (germline): KGHDR, SFDVKD. This CDR3 comprises 14 residues. Trimming cost V 4 bases and J 5 bases, with 13 bases left between them. The CDR3 protein is CATSDPMRGETQYF. The CDR3 DNA sequence: TGTGCCACCAGTGACCCAATGAGGGGGGAGACCCAGTACTTC.

The V and J genes are TRBV5-4 and TRBJ1-4, with a tentative D call TRBD1 (5 bases). Deletions cut 4 bases from V and 8 bases from J, with 15 bases between. Germline V gene sequence: CDR1 SGHNT, CDR2 YYREEE (reference sequence). The CDR3 runs 14 residues. DNA for the CDR3: TGTGCCAGCAGCCGCGGGGGGTCGAGCGAAAAACTGTTTTTT. Its translation: CASSRGGSSEKLFF.

The rearrangement joins TRBV5-1 to TRBJ2-7, with TRBD1 identical over 10 bases. The V gene's germline CDR1 is SGHRS and CDR2 YFSETQ. V shed 4 bases, J shed 5 bases, and the junction held 9 bases outside the gene matches. The CDR3 is 15 residues long. The CDR3 is CASSPDRGQGDEQYF. The CDR3 nucleotides read TGCGCCAGCAGCCCAGACAGGGGGCAAGGAGACGAGCAGTACTTC.

The chain employs TRBV27 and TRBJ2-7; D gene uncertain. Germline lookup yields CDR1 MNHEY and CDR2 SMNVEV (reference sequence). Trimming shortened V by 4 bases and J by 0 bases, and 10 bases separated the two germline ends. The CDR3 is made up of 14 amino acids. The chain's CDR3 is CASSSSRVSYEQYF. In DNA form, the CDR3 reads TGTGCCAGCAGTTCTTCCCGGGTCTCCTACGAGCAGTACTTC.